Listed here are 27 T cell receptor beta chains from one sample, sequenced in a study of T cell responses to AZD1222 COVID-19 vaccine. Here immunoSEQ multiplex PCR was the method, and the copy in TCRdb shows in-frame clones only, minus some. The sample records about 120,000 clones, roughly 90% being singletons. The sample was peripheral blood, taken on day 0 of AZD1222 vaccination. The receptors here all came from an adult in good health.

The CDR3 DNA follows: TGTGCCAGCAGTTTGATCCCGGGAAAAAGACAAGAGACCCAGTACTTC. Its translation: CASSLIPGKRQETQYF. V and J are TRBV28 and TRBJ2-5; D might be TRBD2 (5 bases). This CDR3 has 16 amino acids. CDR1 and CDR2 from the germline V gene are MDHEN and SYDVKM. V lost 3 bases and J 2 bases, leaving 16 bases between the germline ends.

V usage is TRBV19 and J usage is TRBJ1-1, with 7 bases fitting TRBD1. Germline assignment: CDR1 LNHDA and CDR2 SQIVND (reference sequence). V lost 6 bases to trimming and J lost 8 bases; unmatched junction nucleotides: 9. The CDR3 is 13 residues long. CDR3 nucleotide sequence: TGTGCCAGTAGATTGAACCGGGACAGCGAAGCTTTCTTT. Translation: CASRLNRDSEAFF.

The rearrangement joins TRBV20-1 to TRBJ1-1, with unresolved D. This CDR3 is 11 amino acids long. The V end was cut by 4 bases, the J end by 5 bases, with 8 bases between. From germline, CDR1 is DFQATT and CDR2 SNEGSKA (reference sequence). CDR3 loop: CSAIQQTEAFF. CDR3 coding DNA: TGCAGTGCTATACAGCAAACTGAAGCTTTCTTT.

V is TRBV5-1 and J is TRBJ2-7, with D tentatively TRBD2 (6 bases). CDR3 size: 16 residues. V was shortened by 0 bases and J by 5 bases, with 18 bases between the two germline ends. Germline V gene data show CDR1 as SGHRS and CDR2 as YFSETQ. The CDR3 reads CASSLDLGGSGHEQYF. DNA of the CDR3: TGCGCCAGCAGCTTGGATCTCGGGGGATCGGGACACGAGCAGTACTTC.

The table lists this clone with a few counts. The chain has TRBV28 and TRBJ1-2; D is undetermined. Looked up from germline, CDR1 is MDHEN and CDR2 is SYDVKM. The CDR3 totals 13 residues. V lost 3 bases, J lost 2 bases, and 7 bases lay in between. The CDR3, as DNA: TGTGCCAGCAGTTTGCGGCGGAACTATGGCTACACCTTC. It translates to CASSLRRNYGYTF.

About this clone itself: The CDR3 end shows no conserved phenylalanine or tryptophan, and so a read error is likely. The limits of the CDR3 on the DNA are not certain, so only TCRdb's listed CDR3 is given. CDR3 loop: CASSKGGHTG. The chain recombines TRBV21-1 with TRBJ1-1. TRBV21-1 is shown as a pseudogene. The CDR3 has 10 amino acids, counting both end residues.

The V and J genes are TRBV10-3 and TRBJ2-3; D gene ambiguous. Germline CDR1 and CDR2: ENHRY and SYGVKD. CDR3 length: 17 amino acids. With 4 bases removed from V and 0 bases from J, the gap between germline ends came to 17 bases. The CDR3 region has the DNA TGTGCCATCAGTGGTACCTTCCTACGAAATAGCACAGATACGCAGTATTTT. It codes for CAISGTFLRNSTDTQYF.

This rearrangement joins TRBV27 to TRBJ2-7; TRBD1 or TRBD2 may be the D gene (5 bases each). Looked up from germline, CDR1 is MNHEY and CDR2 is SMNVEV (reference sequence). The V end lost 2 bases, the J end lost 0 bases, and 8 bases lay between the germline ends. The CDR3 length is 14 residues. The CDR3 loop is CASSLEGSSYEQYF. The DNA for the CDR3 is TGTGCCAGCAGTTTAGAGGGGAGCTCCTACGAGCAGTACTTC.

V and J are TRBV20-1 and TRBJ1-2; 7 bases line up with TRBD1. The CDR3 is 11 amino acids. Looked up from germline, CDR1 is DFQATT and CDR2 is SNEGSKA (reference sequence). The CDR3 DNA is TGCAGCGGAGACAGGGACTATGGCTACACCTTC. Protein product: CSGDRDYGYTF.

The chain couples TRBV6-5 to TRBJ2-7; weak D call: TRBD1 (5 bases). This CDR3 is 12 amino acids long. Germline V gene data show CDR1 as MNHEY and CDR2 as SVGAGI. V was shortened by 6 bases and J by 3 bases, with 9 bases between the two germline ends. The DNA of the CDR3 is TGTGCCAGCAGGGCAGGGATCTACGAGCAGTACTTC. The encoded protein is CASRAGIYEQYF.

The V call is TRBV30, the J call TRBJ1-3; D remains unclear. CDR3 length equals 14 residues. CDR1 GTSNPN and CDR2 SVGIG come from the germline V gene (reference sequence). Trimming took 4 bases from V and 0 from J, leaving 10 bases between them. This chain's CDR3 is CAWNRVNSGNTIYF. The CDR3 DNA sequence: TGTGCCTGGAATCGAGTTAACTCTGGAAACACCATATATTTT.

The chain couples TRBV9 to TRBJ2-7, with a weak D call TRBD1 (5 bases). The V gene lost 0 bases and the J gene lost 5 bases, with 9 bases spanning the gap. The CDR3 runs 13 residues. The germline V gene encodes CDR1 SGDLS and CDR2 YYNGEE. In DNA form, the CDR3 reads TGTGCCAGCAGCGTAGCCAGGGCGGACGAGCAGTACTTC. Its protein is CASSVARADEQYF.

This chain uses TRBV7-9 with TRBJ1-4; no clear D gene. Looked up from germline, CDR1 is SEHNR and CDR2 is FQNEAQ (reference sequence). The CDR3 contains 15 residues. Trimming cost V 6 bases and J 3 bases, with 14 bases left between them. The CDR3 region has the DNA TGTGCCAGCAGTGTCGGTGAGGCCTCTAATGAAAAACTGTTTTTT. Translated, it gives CASSVGEASNEKLFF.

CDR3 bases: TGTGCCAGCAGGGACCGACCCTTGAACACTGAAGCTTTCTTT. It translates to CASRDRPLNTEAFF. The chain joins TRBV19 to TRBJ1-1; a possible D gene is TRBD1 (5 bases). Trimming stripped 9 bases from V and 0 bases from J, with 14 bases between. The CDR3 has 14 amino acids. Germline CDR1 and CDR2: LNHDA and SQIVND (reference sequence).

This chain connects TRBV5-1 to TRBJ1-2; D not resolved. The ends were cut back, 0 bases at V and 4 bases at J, with 7 bases in the middle. The CDR3 loop spans 13 amino acids. Germline V gene lookup returns CDR1 SGHRS and CDR2 YFSETQ. The CDR3 here is CASSLEASYGYTF. The CDR3 bases are TGCGCCAGCAGCTTGGAAGCGTCCTATGGCTACACCTTC.

V and J are TRBV4-1 and TRBJ1-1, with D unresolved. This CDR3 is built from 15 residues. V shed 3 bases and J shed 1 base, with 12 bases lying between them. CDR1 is MGHRA, CDR2 YSYEKL, per germline. The CDR3 DNA reads as TGCGCCAGCAGCCAGGTCGCCAGACCGAACACTGAAGCTTTCTTT. It translates to CASSQVARPNTEAFF.

This chain joins TRBV2 and TRBJ2-5; TRBD1 matches at 7 bases. J gave up 0 bases and V 6 bases, and 7 bases lay outside the gene matches. The V gene's germline CDR1 is SNHLY and CDR2 FYNNEI. The CDR3 totals 15 residues. CDR3 sequence reads: CASRPGQADQETQYF. The CDR3 bases are TGTGCCAGCAGACCCGGACAGGCGGACCAAGAGACCCAGTACTTC.

V and J are TRBV6-5 and TRBJ1-3, with TRBD1 as a possible D gene (5 bases). The CDR3 spans 13 residues. Looked up from germline, CDR1 is MNHEY and CDR2 is SVGAGI. The V gene lost 5 bases and the J gene lost 7 bases, with 12 bases spanning the gap. CDR3 in DNA: TGTGCCAGCAGTCCTCTCAACAGGAACACCATATATTTT. Translation: CASSPLNRNTIYF.

This chain joins TRBV30 and TRBJ1-2, with D unclear. The V end was cut by 1 base, the J end by 2 bases, with 20 bases between. This CDR3 is 17 amino acids long. Germline assignment: CDR1 GTSNPN and CDR2 SVGIG (reference sequence). The CDR3 nucleotides are TGTGCCTGGAGTGCTACGCTTACTTTAATCAGAAACTATGGCTACACCTTC. Its protein is CAWSATLTLIRNYGYTF.

The count of this clone is one. The J gene is TRBJ1-1, the V gene TRBV19; possible D gene TRBD1, 5 bases. This CDR3 has 16 residues. The V and J ends lost 7 bases and 0 bases respectively, with 18 bases between them. Germline CDR1 and CDR2: LNHDA and SQIVND (reference sequence). CDR3 DNA: TGTGCCAGTATCCTAGGGAGGGGACGAATGAACACTGAAGCTTTCTTT. It encodes CASILGRGRMNTEAFF.

The chain couples TRBV12-3 or TRBV12-4 to TRBJ1-3, with unresolved D. The V gene lost 6 bases and the J gene lost 0 bases, with 6 bases spanning the gap. CDR3 length: 13 residues. Written as DNA, the CDR3 is TGTGCCAGCAGGAAGGGCTCTGGAAACACCATATATTTT. It codes for CASRKGSGNTIYF.

This clone was seen just once. The chain employs TRBV28 and TRBJ1-1; the match to TRBD1 covers 8 bases. CDR1 and CDR2 from the germline V gene are MDHEN and SYDVKM. The CDR3 extends over 15 amino acids. V shed 6 bases, J shed 1 base, and the junction held 7 bases outside the gene matches. The CDR3 DNA sequence: TGTGCCAGCAGCTTGACACAGGGGGGGAACACTGAAGCTTTCTTT. Translated, it gives CASSLTQGGNTEAFF.

V is TRBV7-9 and J is TRBJ2-7; either TRBD1 or TRBD2 may fit D (5 bases each). With 4 bases removed from V and 5 bases from J, the gap between germline ends came to 12 bases. This CDR3 is 13 amino acids long. The germline V gene has CDR1 SEHNR and CDR2 FQNEAQ (reference sequence). The CDR3 sequence: CASSSGPADEQYF. The CDR3 nucleotides read TGTGCCAGCAGCTCGGGACCTGCCGACGAGCAGTACTTC. The whole variable domain, remainder taken from reference TRBV7-9 and TRBJ2-7, is DTGVSQNPRHKITKRGQNVTFRCDPISEHNRLYWYRQTLGQGPEFLTYFQNEAQLEKSRLLSDRFSAERPKGSFSTLEIQRTEQGDSAMYLCASSSGPADEQYFGPGTRLTVT.

V gene TRBV19 combines with J gene TRBJ1-5; D is unresolved. Trimming stripped 0 bases from V and 14 bases from J, with 17 bases between. Germline V gives CDR1 LNHDA, CDR2 SQIVND (reference sequence). The CDR3 is 14 residues long. The CDR3 loop is CASSIDPSGIKKHF. The CDR3 DNA reads as TGTGCCAGTAGTATAGATCCGAGCGGCATCAAGAAGCATTTT.

The CDR3 nucleotides read TGTGCCAGCAGCTTAGGTGAGGGGCGGAACACTGAAGCTTTCTTT. Translating gives CASSLGEGRNTEAFF. This rearrangement joins TRBV11-3 to TRBJ1-1, with TRBD1 as a possible D gene (5 bases). The V and J ends lost 1 base and 1 base respectively, with 10 bases between them. Germline V lookup: CDR1 SGHNT, CDR2 YENEEA. The CDR3 spans 15 residues.

The rearrangement uses TRBV11-2 and TRBJ2-2; D is tentatively TRBD1 or TRBD2 (5 bases each). The CDR3 covers 16 residues. V lost 1 base, J lost 2 bases, and 11 bases lay in between. Per germline, CDR1 SGHAT and CDR2 FQNNGV. CDR3 residues: CASSLVEGYNTGELFF. The CDR3 DNA sequence: TGTGCCAGCAGCTTAGTCGAGGGGTACAACACCGGGGAGCTGTTTTTT.

V usage is TRBV4-1 and J usage is TRBJ1-2, with 8 nucleotides matching TRBD1. CDR3 length: 18 residues. Trimming cost V 4 bases and J 0 bases; bases outside gene matches: 13. Germline CDR1 is MGHRA and CDR2 is YSYEKL. The CDR3 protein is CASSRRTGLSNSNYGYTF. The CDR3 coding sequence is TGCGCCAGCAGCCGTCGGACAGGGTTGTCAAACTCTAACTATGGCTACACCTTC.